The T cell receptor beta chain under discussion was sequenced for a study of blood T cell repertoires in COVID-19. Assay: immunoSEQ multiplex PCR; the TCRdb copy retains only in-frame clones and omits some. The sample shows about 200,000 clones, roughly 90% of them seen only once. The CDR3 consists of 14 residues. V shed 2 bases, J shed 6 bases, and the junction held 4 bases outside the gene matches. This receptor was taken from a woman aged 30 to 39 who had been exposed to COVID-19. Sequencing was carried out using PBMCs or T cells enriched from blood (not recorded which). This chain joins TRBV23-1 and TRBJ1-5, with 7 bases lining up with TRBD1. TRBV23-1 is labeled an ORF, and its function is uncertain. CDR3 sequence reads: CASSQKGGSQPQHF. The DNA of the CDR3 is TGCGCCAGCAGTCAAAAAGGGGGCAGTCAGCCCCAGCATTTT.